This T cell receptor (beta chain) is from a study of shared clonotypes between healthy human individuals. Sorted-subset replicate PCRs used around 200 ng of genomic DNA. This amount corresponded to about 29,000 T cell genomes. Per the original methods: ImmunoSEQ yielded junction-only sequences lacking quality scores, so filtering differed. Sequencing used immunoSEQ multiplex PCR; TCRdb keeps in-frame clones, though not all of them. That table supplies the V and J calls and clone size; D and trimming were determined from the DNA. The profile shows over a million clones, roughly 95% of them singletons. Notes on the study in general: The sharing of about 5.3% of naive CD4 clonotypes was seen across a handful of donors.

V was trimmed by 0 bases and J by 6 bases, leaving 14 bases between them. The CDR3 runs to 16 residues. CDR1 and CDR2 from the germline V gene are MGHRA and YSYEKL. Of note for this clone: Its antigen is currently unknown.

This chain uses TRBV4-1 with TRBJ1-4; D unclear. Sample: naive CD4+ T cells sorted from blood. As to subset: CD45RA+ positively selected. The receptor's source is a man aged 25 to 40 in good health. CDR3 in amino acids: CASSQDGLSSYEKLFF. The CDR3 region has the DNA TGCGCCAGCAGCCAAGACGGGCTTAGCTCTTATGAAAAACTGTTTTTT.